These 2 T cell receptor beta chains originate from one sample sequenced in a study of OX40 agonist ivuxolimab in advanced cancers. TCRdb's table, derived via immunoSEQ multiplex PCR, lists solely in-frame clones and lacks some. Among about 62,000 clones, 85% were seen once, and the ten largest hold over 3.5%. The material sequenced was CD4+ or CD8+ T cells sorted from blood, taken in a trial of the OX40 agonist ivuxolimab. The source of these receptors is an adult with an advanced solid tumor such as melanoma, head and neck, liver or kidney cancer.

The V call is TRBV7-2, the J call TRBJ2-1; 10 nucleotides match TRBD2. The CDR3 loop spans 16 amino acids. V lost 7 bases, J lost 8 bases, and 14 bases stayed unmatched. Germline CDR1 reads SGHTA; CDR2 reads FQGNSA. CDR3 region: CASTRPPAGGPHEQFF. In nucleotides, the CDR3 is TGTGCCAGCACCCGACCCCCAGCGGGGGGGCCTCATGAGCAGTTCTTC.

The chain is built from TRBV2 and TRBJ1-5, with 7 nucleotides matching TRBD1. V gave up 6 bases and J gave up 0 bases; unmatched junction bases: 2. Germline CDR1 reads SNHLY; CDR2 reads FYNNEI. The CDR3 covers 14 residues. CDR3 sequence (DNA): TGTGCCAGCAGGTGGGACAGTAGCAATCAGCCCCAGCATTTT. Translating gives CASRWDSSNQPQHF.